This TCR beta chain was captured in a study of tumor and adjacent non-tumor tissue in lung cancer. Looking at the study overall: The patients, around 9 men and four to six women, were roughly 30 to 80 with stage I to III disease. Samples averaged roughly 4.4 million productive TCRbeta reads each.

The template was RNA from unsorted bulk tissue. Donors were chemotherapy-naive, newly diagnosed lung cancer surgical patients in China, August–November 2014. TCRbeta libraries were built with three rounds of nested PCR, modified from ARM-PCR. TCRdb re-analysed the multiplex PCR reads in MiXCR, keeping a single row per CDR3 protein. The sample contains 85,000 to 100,000 distinct CDR3 sequences, just over 65% of which appear only once. Comment on this clonotype: Its antigen is unknown.

Study-level points and caveats: Significantly higher TCR diversity was found in tumor than normal lung.

Germline CDR1 is SGHAT and CDR2 is FQNNGV. Trimming cost V 6 bases and J 11 bases, with 18 bases left between them. This CDR3 is built from 13 residues. Sequencing used lung tumor tissue. The clonotype was recovered from a man aged 55 to 70 with non-small cell lung cancer. The chain uses TRBV11-2 and TRBJ2-3; weak D call: TRBD2 (5 bases). As DNA, the CDR3 is TGTGCCAGCAGTTTTGCTAGCACAGATGGGCAGTATTTT. Its translation is CASSFASTDGQYF.